The 4 T cell receptor beta chains listed next were all sequenced from one sample in a study of blood T cells in healthy people across ages. For the second PCR, which ran for roughly 7 to 11 cycles, a sample-barcoded 5' primer and a J-beta primer mix were used. TCRdb ran MiXCR on the 5' RACE reads and lists one entry per CDR3 protein. The sample carries approximately 940,000 distinct CDR3 sequences, 40% to 60% recorded once. Sequences were obtained from blood. The receptors originated from a man aged 30-40 years in good health.

This clonotype was recorded a few times. The J gene is TRBJ2-1, the V gene TRBV29-1; TRBD2 might be the D (5 bases). V shed 7 bases and J shed 3 bases, with 13 bases lying between them. This CDR3 region has 13 residues. Germline CDR1 SQVTM, CDR2 ANQGSEA. The CDR3 protein is CSASQRGYNEQFF. The CDR3 nucleotides are TGCAGCGCTTCCCAACGGGGCTACAATGAGCAGTTCTTC.

The chain joins TRBV3-1 to TRBJ2-5, with D unclear. V dropped 2 bases and J dropped 1 base, with 5 bases sitting between them. Germline CDR1 reads LGHDT; CDR2 reads YNNKEL (reference sequence). The CDR3 is 13 residues long. CDR3 DNA: TGTGCCAGCAGCCAATGGCTCCAAGAGACCCAGTACTTC. Translating it yields CASSQWLQETQYF.

This sequence joins TRBV7-9 and TRBJ2-1; maybe TRBD1 (5 bases). CDR1 is SEHNR, CDR2 FQNEAQ, per germline (reference sequence). Trimming removed 5 bases from V and 3 bases from J, with 11 bases in between. There are 14 residues in the CDR3. For the CDR3, the DNA is TGTGCCAGCAGCGTACAGGTTTTCTACAATGAGCAGTTCTTC. Translation: CASSVQVFYNEQFF. Full variable domain (rest looked up from reference TRBV7-9 and TRBJ2-1): DTGVSQNPRHKITKRGQNVTFRCDPISEHNRLYWYRQTLGQGPEFLTYFQNEAQLEKSRLLSDRFSAERPKGSFSTLEIQRTEQGDSAMYLCASSVQVFYNEQFFGPGTRLTVL.

The chain links TRBV6-1 to TRBJ1-2, with D possibly matching TRBD1 (6 bases). V was shortened by 1 base and J by 4 bases, with 13 bases between the two germline ends. Germline V gene sequence: CDR1 MNHNS, CDR2 SASEGT. The CDR3 spans 15 residues. CDR3 protein: CASSEEGGGFYGYTF. The CDR3, as DNA: TGTGCCAGCAGTGAAGAGGGAGGGGGTTTCTATGGCTACACCTTC.